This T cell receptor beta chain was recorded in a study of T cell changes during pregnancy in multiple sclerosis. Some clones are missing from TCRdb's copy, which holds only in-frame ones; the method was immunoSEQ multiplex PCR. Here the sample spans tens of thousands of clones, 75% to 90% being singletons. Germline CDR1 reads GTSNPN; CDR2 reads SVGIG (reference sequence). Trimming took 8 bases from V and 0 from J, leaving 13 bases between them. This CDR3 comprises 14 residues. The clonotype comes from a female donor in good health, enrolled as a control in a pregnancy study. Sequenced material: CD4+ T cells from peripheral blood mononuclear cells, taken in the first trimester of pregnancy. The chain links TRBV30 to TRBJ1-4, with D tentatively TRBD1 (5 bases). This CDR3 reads CAQGGLATNEKLFF. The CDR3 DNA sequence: TGTGCCCAGGGTGGGCTGGCAACTAATGAAAAACTGTTTTTT.